A single sample is the source of the 4 T cell receptor beta chains below, sequenced in a study of T cell responses to AZD1222 COVID-19 vaccine. Profiling relied on immunoSEQ multiplex PCR, and the TCRdb table lists in-frame clones only, not all of them. The sample includes around 160,000 clones, approximately 78% of them seen just once. The source was peripheral blood, collected on day 0 of MenACWY control vaccination. All receptors derive from an adult in good health.

DNA for the CDR3: TGTGCCAGCACGAACAGGGTGCTGGGCACTGAAGCTTTCTTT. This translates into CASTNRVLGTEAFF. The chain couples TRBV2 to TRBJ1-1, with D maybe TRBD1 (6 bases). V shed 7 bases and J shed 4 bases, with 16 bases lying between them. Germline assignment: CDR1 SNHLY and CDR2 FYNNEI. The CDR3 has 14 residues.

Many counts were recorded for this clone. This chain links TRBV3-1 (or the pseudogene TRBV3-2) with TRBJ1-2, with TRBD1 identical over 12 bases. The CDR3 consists of 18 residues. CDR1 and CDR2 from the germline V gene are LGHDT and YNNKEL (reference sequence). The V and J ends lost 1 base and 8 bases, in that order; junction bases with no gene match: 14. The CDR3 DNA follows: TGTGCCAGCAGCCAAGTCCCCGGGACAGGGGGCGCCCCGGGGGGCTACACCTTC. Translating gives CASSQVPGTGGAPGGYTF.

The gene calls are TRBV6-5 and TRBJ2-7; TRBD2 matches at 8 bases. This CDR3 is built from 13 residues. CDR1 is MNHEY, CDR2 SVGAGI, per germline. J was trimmed by 7 bases and V by 6 bases; bases with no gene match: 8. The CDR3: CASRSGGSLEQYV. The CDR3 nucleotides read TGTGCCAGCAGATCGGGAGGGAGTTTAGAGCAGTACGTC.

The rearrangement uses TRBV24-1 and TRBJ2-1; D perhaps matches TRBD2 (6 bases). Per the germline V gene, CDR1 is KGHDR and CDR2 is SFDVKD. CDR3 length: 16 amino acids. V was clipped by 4 bases and J by 8 bases, with 20 bases between them. The DNA for the CDR3 is TGTGCCACCAGTGAATCGCGGGGTCTCACCTTGGATGAGCAGTTCTTC. This encodes CATSESRGLTLDEQFF.